These T cell receptor beta chains were read from a single sample in a study of T-cell memory formation after mild COVID-19. TCRdb re-derived calls from the 5' RACE reads in MiXCR, one entry per CDR3 protein. Of roughly 100,000 distinct CDR3 sequences in the sample, around 15% were seen once. Sequencing was carried out using PBMCs or a T cell subset sorted from them (not recorded which). These TCRs come from an adult woman who had mild COVID-19 (a few samples of this study predate the infection). Cell type and time point are not known. Each CDR3 is given with its conserved first and last residue. A D gene is named only where the DNA matches it firmly. Part of the rows lack a size; the others show once, few, many or a class for expanded clones.

TRBJ2-3,.,TRBV9,TRBD1,CASSYLPGQGTDTQYF,TGTGCCAGCAGCTACCTCCCGGGACAGGGTACAGATACGCAGTATTTT
TRBJ2-3,once,TRBV11-3,TRBD2,CASSLDIASGRYRDTQYF,TGTGCCAGCAGCTTAGATATAGCTAGCGGGAGGTACAGGGATACGCAGTATTTT
TRBJ1-5,few,TRBV5-1,.,CASSLMMDQPQHF,TGCGCCAGCAGCTTGATGATGGATCAGCCCCAGCATTTT
TRBJ2-1,.,TRBV4-3,TRBD2,CASSPLAGAISSYNEQFF,TGCGCCAGCAGCCCACTAGCGGGAGCCATTAGCTCCTACAATGAGCAGTTCTTC
TRBJ2-3,.,TRBV6-6,TRBD2,CASRIAGSTDTQYF,TGTGCCAGCAGAATAGCGGGGAGCACAGATACGCAGTATTTT
TRBJ2-7,.,TRBV5-6,.,CASSPNPGTSEYF,TGTGCCAGCAGCCCTAACCCCGGGACATCAGAGTACTTC
TRBJ2-3,.,TRBV6-2/TRBV6-3,.,CASSYSGVSDTQYF,TGTGCCAGCAGTTACTCGGGAGTATCAGATACGCAGTATTTT
TRBJ2-7,.,TRBV27,.,CASSFLGYEQYF,TGTGCCAGCAGTTTCCTAGGCTACGAGCAGTACTTC
TRBJ2-5,few,TRBV14,.,CASSPPGEVRETQYF,TGTGCCAGCAGCCCACCGGGCGAGGTGAGAGAGACCCAGTACTTC
TRBJ1-5,few,TRBV6-2/TRBV6-3,.,CASSADGYNQPQHF,TGTGCCAGCAGTGCGGACGGGTACAATCAGCCCCAGCATTTT
TRBJ2-3,.,TRBV12-3/TRBV12-4,TRBD2,CASSSAGGLTDTQYF,TGTGCCAGCAGTTCAGCGGGGGGGCTGACAGATACGCAGTATTTT
TRBJ1-2,.,TRBV24-1,TRBD1,CATSDPGQGRGYTF,TGTGCCACCAGTGATCCGGGACAGGGACGCGGCTACACCTTC
TRBJ1-1,.,TRBV5-1,.,CASSPAPGAAEAFF,TGCGCCAGCAGCCCGGCCCCGGGGGCCGCTGAAGCTTTCTTT
TRBJ1-1,.,TRBV6-5,.,CASRGWGAEAFF,TGTGCCAGCAGGGGCTGGGGGGCTGAAGCTTTCTTT
TRBJ2-1,.,TRBV6-1,.,CASSEGVGYNEQFF,TGTGCCAGCAGTGAGGGGGTAGGCTACAATGAGCAGTTCTTC
TRBJ2-7,.,TRBV3-1,.,CASSPTAYEQYF,TGTGCCAGCAGCCCGACTGCCTACGAGCAGTACTTC
TRBJ2-5,.,TRBV7-8,.,CASQVPPETQYF,TGTGCCAGCCAAGTCCCCCCAGAGACCCAGTACTTC
TRBJ2-1,.,TRBV15,TRBD2,CATSRVGGVDPGTATSPYNEQFF,TGTGCCACCAGCAGAGTGGGGGGGGTGGACCCCGGTACTGCCACATCCCCGTACAATGAGCAGTTCTTC
TRBJ1-2,few,TRBV6-5,TRBD1,CASSSSDREGYTF,TGTGCCAGCAGTTCGTCCGACAGGGAAGGCTACACCTTC
TRBJ1-2,few,TRBV12-3/TRBV12-4,.,CATTLGLPSNYGYTF,TGTGCCACAACCCTCGGGCTCCCCTCTAACTATGGCTACACCTTC
TRBJ2-1,few,TRBV4-3,.,CASSQGDSYNEQFF,TGCGCCAGCAGCCAAGGTGACTCCTACAATGAGCAGTTCTTC
TRBJ2-1,few,TRBV27,.,CASSFGLYNEQFF,TGTGCCAGCAGTTTCGGACTCTACAATGAGCAGTTCTTC
TRBJ1-2,few,TRBV13,.,CASSLDLVDGYTF,TGTGCCAGCAGCTTAGATTTAGTGGATGGCTACACCTTC
TRBJ1-2,.,TRBV2,.,CASSSPNRDRGYGYTF,TGTGCCAGCAGTAGCCCCAACCGGGACCGGGGGTATGGCTACACCTTC
TRBJ2-1,few,TRBV29-1,.,CSVDLQTNEQFF,TGCAGCGTTGATCTACAGACCAATGAGCAGTTCTTC
TRBJ1-1,few,TRBV29-1,.,CSVDRIGNTEAFF,TGCAGCGTTGACCGGATCGGGAACACTGAAGCTTTCTTT
TRBJ1-2,few,TRBV6-1,.,CASSARRTFPNGYTF,TGTGCCAGCAGCGCAAGGCGGACTTTCCCTAATGGCTACACCTTC
TRBJ2-7,.,TRBV28,.,CASSLYAESYEQYF,TGTGCCAGCAGTTTATACGCAGAGAGCTACGAGCAGTACTTC
TRBJ2-1,.,TRBV20-1,.,CSAPFYNEQFF,TGCAGTGCTCCCTTCTACAATGAGCAGTTCTTC
TRBJ1-2,.,TRBV5-1,.,CASSPEIGGIGYTF,TGCGCCAGCAGCCCTGAAATTGGGGGAATTGGCTACACCTTC
TRBJ2-7,few,TRBV12-3/TRBV12-4,.,CASSFGTEYEQYF,TGTGCCAGCAGTTTCGGGACGGAGTACGAGCAGTACTTC
TRBJ2-6,many,TRBV6-5,.,CASSYSSDRGANVLTF,TGTGCCAGCAGTTACTCGTCGGATAGAGGGGCCAACGTCCTGACTTTC
TRBJ2-3,many,TRBV4-3,TRBD1,CASSQKDREGPDTQYF,TGCGCCAGCAGCCAGAAGGACAGGGAAGGCCCAGATACGCAGTATTTT
TRBJ1-1,few,TRBV5-1,.,CASSGGTSNTEAFF,TGCGCCAGCAGCGGAGGCACATCGAACACTGAAGCTTTCTTT
TRBJ2-1,few,TRBV12-3/TRBV12-4,TRBD2,CASSSTSGRNLEQFF,TGTGCCAGCAGTTCGACTAGCGGACGAAACCTCGAGCAGTTCTTC
TRBJ1-1,.,TRBV9,.,CASSVGTVTEAFF,TGTGCCAGCAGCGTAGGGACAGTCACTGAAGCTTTCTTT
TRBJ2-1,few,TRBV25-1,TRBD1,CASSETGVGNEQFF,TGTGCCAGCAGTGAGACAGGGGTCGGGAATGAGCAGTTCTTC
TRBJ2-2,few,TRBV12-3/TRBV12-4,.,CASTSDRYTGELFF,TGTGCCAGCACCTCGGACAGATACACCGGGGAGCTGTTTTTT
TRBJ1-5,.,TRBV5-1,.,CASETRLNQPQHF,TGCGCCAGCGAAACAAGACTAAATCAGCCCCAGCATTTT
TRBJ2-2,few,TRBV19,.,CASSIEDTGELFF,TGTGCCAGTAGTATCGAGGACACCGGGGAGCTGTTTTTT
TRBJ2-7,few,TRBV20-1,.,CSARGQGGPYEQYF,TGCAGTGCTAGAGGCCAGGGGGGTCCCTACGAGCAGTACTTC